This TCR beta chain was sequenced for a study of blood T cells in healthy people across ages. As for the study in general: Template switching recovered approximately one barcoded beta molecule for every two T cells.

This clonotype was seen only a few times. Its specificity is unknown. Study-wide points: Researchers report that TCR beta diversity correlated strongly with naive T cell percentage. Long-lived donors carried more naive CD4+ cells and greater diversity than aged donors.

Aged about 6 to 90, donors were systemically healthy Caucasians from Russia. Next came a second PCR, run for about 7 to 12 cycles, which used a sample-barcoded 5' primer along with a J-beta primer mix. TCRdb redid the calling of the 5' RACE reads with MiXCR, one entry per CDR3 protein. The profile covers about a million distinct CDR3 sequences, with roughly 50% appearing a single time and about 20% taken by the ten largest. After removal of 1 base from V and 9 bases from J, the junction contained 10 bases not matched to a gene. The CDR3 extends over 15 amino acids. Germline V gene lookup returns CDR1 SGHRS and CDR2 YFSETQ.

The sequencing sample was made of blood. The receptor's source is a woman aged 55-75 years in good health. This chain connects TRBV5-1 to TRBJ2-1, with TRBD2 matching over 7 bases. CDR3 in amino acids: CASSLLAGSWGEQFF. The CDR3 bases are TGCGCCAGCAGCTTGTTAGCGGGCAGTTGGGGTGAGCAGTTCTTC. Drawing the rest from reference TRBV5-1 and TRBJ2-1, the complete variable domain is KAGVTQTPRYLIKTRGQQVTLSCSPISGHRSVSWYQQTPGQGLQFLFEYFSETQRNKGNFPGRFSGRQFSNSRSEMNVSTLELGDSALYLCASSLLAGSWGEQFFGPGTRLTVL.